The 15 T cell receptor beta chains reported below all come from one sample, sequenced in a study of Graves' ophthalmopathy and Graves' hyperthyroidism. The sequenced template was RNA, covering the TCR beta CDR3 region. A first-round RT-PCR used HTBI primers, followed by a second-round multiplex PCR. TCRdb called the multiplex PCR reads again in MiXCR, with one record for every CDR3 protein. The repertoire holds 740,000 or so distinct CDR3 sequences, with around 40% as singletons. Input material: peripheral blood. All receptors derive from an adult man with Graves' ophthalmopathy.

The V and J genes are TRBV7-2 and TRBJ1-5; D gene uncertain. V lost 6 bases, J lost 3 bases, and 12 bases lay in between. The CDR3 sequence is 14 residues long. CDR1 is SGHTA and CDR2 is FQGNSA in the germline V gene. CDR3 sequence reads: CASRPGRNNQPQHF. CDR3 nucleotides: TGTGCCAGCAGACCTGGGCGGAACAATCAGCCCCAGCATTTT.

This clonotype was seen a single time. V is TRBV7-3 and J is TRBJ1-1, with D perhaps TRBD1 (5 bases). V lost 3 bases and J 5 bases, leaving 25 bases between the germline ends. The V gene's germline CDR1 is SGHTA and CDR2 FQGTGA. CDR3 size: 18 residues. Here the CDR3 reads CASSLEGLWPGVGTEAFF. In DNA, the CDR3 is TGTGCCAGCAGCTTGGAGGGACTCTGGCCGGGGGTTGGGACTGAAGCTTTCTTT.

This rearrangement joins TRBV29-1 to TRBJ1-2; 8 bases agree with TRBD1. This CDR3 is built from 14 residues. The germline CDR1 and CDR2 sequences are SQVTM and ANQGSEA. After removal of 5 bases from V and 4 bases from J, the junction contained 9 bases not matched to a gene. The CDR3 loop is CSVRVDRDRYGYTF. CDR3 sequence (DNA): TGCAGCGTTAGGGTGGACAGGGATCGCTATGGCTACACCTTC. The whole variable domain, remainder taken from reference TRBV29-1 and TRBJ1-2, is SAVISQKPSRDICQRGTSLTIQCQVDSQVTMMFWYRQQPGQSLTLIATANQGSEATYESGFVIDKFPISRPNLTFSTLTVSNMSPEDSSIYLCSVRVDRDRYGYTFGSGTRLTVV.

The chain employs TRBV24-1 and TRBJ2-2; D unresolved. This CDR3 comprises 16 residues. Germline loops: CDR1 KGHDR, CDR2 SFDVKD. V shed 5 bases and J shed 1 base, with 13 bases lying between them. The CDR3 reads CATSALPQMNTGELFF. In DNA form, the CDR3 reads TGTGCCACCAGTGCCCTTCCCCAAATGAACACCGGGGAGCTGTTTTTT.

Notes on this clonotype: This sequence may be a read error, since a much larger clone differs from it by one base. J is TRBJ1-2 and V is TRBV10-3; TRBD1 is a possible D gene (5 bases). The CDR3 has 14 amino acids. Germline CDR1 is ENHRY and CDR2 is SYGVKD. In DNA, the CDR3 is TGTGCCATCAGACGACCTGGACAAGACTATGGCCACACCTTC. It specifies CAIRRPGQDYGHTF.

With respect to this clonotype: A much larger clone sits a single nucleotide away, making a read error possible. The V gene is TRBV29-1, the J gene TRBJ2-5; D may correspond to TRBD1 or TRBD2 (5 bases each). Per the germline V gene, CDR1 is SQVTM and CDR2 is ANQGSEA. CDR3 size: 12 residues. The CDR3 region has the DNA TGCAGCACGGGGCAGTCCCAAGAGGCCCAGTACTTC. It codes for CSTGQSQEAQYF.

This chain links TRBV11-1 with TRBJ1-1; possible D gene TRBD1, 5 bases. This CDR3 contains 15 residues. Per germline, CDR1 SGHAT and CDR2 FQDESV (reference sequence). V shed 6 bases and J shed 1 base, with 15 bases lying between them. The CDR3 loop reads CASSYSPQGNTEAFF. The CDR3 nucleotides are TGTGCCAGCAGTTACTCCCCGCAGGGGAACACTGAAGCTTTCTTT.

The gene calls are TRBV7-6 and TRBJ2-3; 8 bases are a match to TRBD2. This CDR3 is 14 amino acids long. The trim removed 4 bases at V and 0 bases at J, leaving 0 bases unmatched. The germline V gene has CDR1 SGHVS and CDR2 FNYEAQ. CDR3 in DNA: TGTGCCAGCAGCTGGACTAGCAGCACAGATACGCAGTATTTT. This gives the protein CASSWTSSTDTQYF. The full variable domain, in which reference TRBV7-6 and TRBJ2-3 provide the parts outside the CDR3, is GAGVSQSPRYKVTKRGQDVALRCDPISGHVSLYWYRQALGQGPEFLTYFNYEAQQDKSGLPNDRFSAERPEGSISTLTIQRTEQRDSAMYRCASSWTSSTDTQYFGPGTRLTVL.

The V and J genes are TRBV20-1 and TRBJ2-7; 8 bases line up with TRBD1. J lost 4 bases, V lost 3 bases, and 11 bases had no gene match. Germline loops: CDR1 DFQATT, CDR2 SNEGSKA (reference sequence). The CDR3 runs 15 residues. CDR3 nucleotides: TGCAGTGCTAGGGCCGACAGGGGCGGGACATACGAGCAGTACTTC. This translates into CSARADRGGTYEQYF.

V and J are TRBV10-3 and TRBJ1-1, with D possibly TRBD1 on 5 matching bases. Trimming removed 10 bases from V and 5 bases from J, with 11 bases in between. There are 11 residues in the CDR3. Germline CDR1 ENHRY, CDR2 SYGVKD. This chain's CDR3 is CASNGGTEAFF. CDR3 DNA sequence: TGTGCCAGTAACGGGGGAACTGAAGCTTTCTTT.

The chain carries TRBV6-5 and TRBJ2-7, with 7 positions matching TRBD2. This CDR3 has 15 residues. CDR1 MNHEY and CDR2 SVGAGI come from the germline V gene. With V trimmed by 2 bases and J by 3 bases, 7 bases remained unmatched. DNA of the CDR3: TGTGCCAGCAGTTACGCCCGGGACTACGTCTACGAGCAGTACTTC. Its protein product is CASSYARDYVYEQYF.

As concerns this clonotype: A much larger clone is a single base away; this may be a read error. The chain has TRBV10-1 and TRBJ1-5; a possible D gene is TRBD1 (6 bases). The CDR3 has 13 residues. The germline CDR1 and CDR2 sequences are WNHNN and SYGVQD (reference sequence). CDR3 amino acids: CTSTLGGRQPQHF. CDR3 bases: TGCACCAGCACCCTGGGGGGGCGTCAGCCCCAGCATTTT.

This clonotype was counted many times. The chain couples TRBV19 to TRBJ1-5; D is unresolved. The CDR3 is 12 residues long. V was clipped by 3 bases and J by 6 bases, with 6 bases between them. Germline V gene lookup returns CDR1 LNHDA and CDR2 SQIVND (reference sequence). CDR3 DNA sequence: TGTGCCAGTAGTATTAATGTTCAGCCCCAGCATTTT. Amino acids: CASSINVQPQHF.

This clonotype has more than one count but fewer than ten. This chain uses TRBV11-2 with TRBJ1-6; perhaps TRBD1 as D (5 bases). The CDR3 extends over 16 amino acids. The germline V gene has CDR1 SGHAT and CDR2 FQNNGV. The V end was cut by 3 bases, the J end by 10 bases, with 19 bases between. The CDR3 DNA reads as TGTGCCAGCAGCTTGGAACGCGGGGGAATGGCCTCACCCCTCCACTTT. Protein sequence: CASSLERGGMASPLHF.

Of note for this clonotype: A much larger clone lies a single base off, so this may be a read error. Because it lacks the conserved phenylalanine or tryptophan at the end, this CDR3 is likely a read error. The CDR3 spells CASSDNTGNAEAFS. The CDR3 DNA reads TGTGCCAGCAGCGACAACACGGGGAACGCTGAAGCTTTCTCT. V is TRBV6-2 or TRBV6-3 and J is TRBJ1-1; D call uncertain. This CDR3 region has 14 residues. CDR1 and CDR2 from the germline V gene are MNHEY and SVGEGT.